This passage covers 15 T cell receptor beta chains from one sample sequenced in a study of shared clonotypes between healthy human individuals. Profiled with immunoSEQ multiplex PCR; TCRdb holds only in-frame clones, not every one. The sample includes about 1 million clones, around four fifths of them seen just once. Sequences were obtained from memory CD4+ T cells sorted from blood. As to subset: CD45RA-negative fraction. The source is a man aged 18 to 30 in good health.

This chain connects TRBV27 to TRBJ2-7, with 12 positions matching TRBD2. CDR3 size: 15 residues. With 5 bases clipped from V and 5 bases from J, the junction kept 7 bases outside the gene matches. Germline V CDR1 and CDR2: MNHEY, SMNVEV (reference sequence). Written as DNA, the CDR3 is TGTGCCAGCAGTCGGCCTAGCGGGAGGGCCGACGAGCAGTACTTC. Residues: CASSRPSGRADEQYF.

For this clone: A much larger clone lies one base from this, so it may be a read error. This rearrangement joins TRBV6-5 to TRBJ1-2; 7 bases match TRBD1. This CDR3 is built from 13 residues. The V gene's germline CDR1 is MNHEY and CDR2 SVGAGI. Trimming removed 7 bases from V and 2 bases from J; junction bases left unmatched: 4. In DNA, the CDR3 is TGTGCCAGCACCCCGACAGGGAACTATGGCTACACCTTC. This sequence encodes CASTPTGNYGYTF.

This chain joins TRBV5-1 and TRBJ2-2, with D possibly being TRBD1 or TRBD2 (5 bases each). CDR1 is SGHRS, CDR2 YFSETQ, per germline. V lost 6 bases to trimming and J lost 3 bases, with 15 bases between them. The CDR3 spans 15 residues. The CDR3 DNA is TGCGCCAGCAAACCCGCTGGGGGTTACACCGGGGAGCTGTTTTTT. It is translated as CASKPAGGYTGELFF.

Comments on this clone: One base away lies a much larger clone, so this may be a sequencing read error. The chain is built from TRBV7-8 and TRBJ2-2; 8 nucleotides match TRBD1. This CDR3 region has 14 residues. Germline-derived CDR1 and CDR2 are SGHVS and FQNEAQ. With 5 bases clipped from V and 4 bases from J, the junction kept 3 bases outside the gene matches. CDR3 in DNA: TGTGCCAGCAGCCCGGACAGGGTCACCGGGGAGCTGTTTTTT. As protein: CASSPDRVTGELFF.

The V gene is TRBV6-6, the J gene TRBJ2-1; D ambiguous. Trimming removed 6 bases from V and 2 bases from J, with 11 bases in between. The CDR3 sequence is 14 residues long. Germline-derived CDR1 and CDR2 are MNHNY and SVGAGI (reference sequence). CDR3 nucleotides: TGTGCCAGCAGCCCTCCATCCCCCTACAATGAGCAGTTCTTC. This codes for CASSPPSPYNEQFF.

V usage is TRBV10-1 and J usage is TRBJ1-1; D remains ambiguous. Trimming stripped 3 bases from V and 1 base from J, with 6 bases between. The CDR3 sequence is 13 residues long. CDR1 and CDR2 from the germline V gene are WNHNN and SYGVQD (reference sequence). CDR3 protein: CASSEQKNTEAFF. In nucleotides, the CDR3 is TGCGCCAGCAGTGAACAGAAGAACACTGAAGCTTTCTTT.

The CDR3 region is CASSLGLGHQTQYF. In DNA, the CDR3 is TGTGCCAGCAGCCTAGGACTAGGCCATCAGACCCAGTACTTC. V usage is TRBV7-2 and J usage is TRBJ2-5; 7 bases line up with TRBD2. Germline V gene sequence: CDR1 SGHTA, CDR2 FQGNSA. V dropped 5 bases and J dropped 6; count of bases not matched to a gene: 9. This CDR3 is 14 amino acids long.

This sequence joins TRBV5-1 and TRBJ1-1; tentatively, D is TRBD1 (5 bases). This CDR3 has 16 residues. The V gene's germline CDR1 is SGHRS and CDR2 YFSETQ. The germline V and J ends were trimmed by 0 bases and 5 bases, with 17 bases remaining between them. The CDR3 loop is CASSLEAGRVGTEAFF. For the CDR3, the DNA is TGCGCCAGCAGCTTGGAGGCAGGGAGGGTGGGGACTGAAGCTTTCTTT.

In regard to this clone: Other DNA sequences in the sample encode the same CDR3. The chain recombines TRBV5-1 with TRBJ2-5, with D maybe TRBD2 (5 bases). The CDR3 length is 14 residues. V was cut by 2 bases and J by 3 bases, with 11 bases left in between. The V gene's germline CDR1 is SGHRS and CDR2 YFSETQ. The CDR3 region has the DNA TGCGCCAGCAGCTTTGAGGGTAGTAAAGAGACCCAGTACTTC. Amino acids: CASSFEGSKETQYF.

The chain combines TRBV19 with TRBJ2-5, with D perhaps matching TRBD1 or TRBD2 (7 bases each). The V gene's germline CDR1 is LNHDA and CDR2 SQIVND (reference sequence). Trimming took off 3 bases at V and 4 bases at J, with 12 bases between the two ends. This CDR3 contains 14 residues. CDR3 sequence reads: CASSIGRGRETQYF. CDR3 DNA sequence: TGTGCCAGTAGTATTGGGAGGGGGCGAGAGACCCAGTACTTC.

On this clone itself: The sample contains more than one DNA sequence encoding this CDR3. The chain is built from TRBV6-5 and TRBJ2-3; D is ambiguous. V lost 5 bases to trimming and J lost 6 bases, with 6 bases between them. CDR1 is MNHEY, CDR2 SVGAGI, per germline. This CDR3 has 11 amino acids. The CDR3 loop reads CASSTRDTQYF. CDR3 bases: TGTGCCAGCAGTACACGGGATACGCAGTATTTT.

There are a few counts of this clone. The rearrangement uses TRBV5-4 and TRBJ2-2; D not resolved. The germline V and J ends were trimmed by 0 bases and 6 bases, with 9 bases remaining between them. This CDR3 spans 14 amino acids. Germline V CDR1 and CDR2: SGHNT, YYREEE (reference sequence). In DNA form, the CDR3 reads TGTGCCAGCAGCTTGGAACTAAGGTCCGGGGAGCTGTTTTTT. Protein: CASSLELRSGELFF.

This chain joins TRBV13 and TRBJ2-3; possibly TRBD1 or TRBD2 for D (5 bases each). V shed 4 bases and J shed 1 base, with 15 bases lying between them. This CDR3 contains 16 residues. CDR1 and CDR2 (germline): PRHDT, FYEKMQ (reference sequence). Here the CDR3 DNA reads TGTGCCAGCAGCTCCTCACGGGACGGGGGCACAGATACGCAGTATTTT. It codes for CASSSSRDGGTDTQYF. Variable domain in full (rest from reference TRBV13 and TRBJ2-3): AAGVIQSPRHLIKEKRETATLKCYPIPRHDTVYWYQQGPGQDPQFLISFYEKMQSDKGSIPDRFSAQQFSDYHSELNMSSLELGDSALYFCASSSSRDGGTDTQYFGPGTRLTVL.

About this clone itself: Other DNA sequences from this sample encode an identical CDR3 as well. The V gene is TRBV6-1, the J gene TRBJ2-7; no firm D call. The CDR3 sequence is 12 residues long. Looked up from germline, CDR1 is MNHNS and CDR2 is SASEGT. Trimming stripped 2 bases from V and 3 bases from J, with 5 bases between. The CDR3 DNA follows: TGTGCCAGCAGTGAATTAGGCTACGAGCAGTACTTC. It encodes CASSELGYEQYF.

V gene TRBV6-1 combines with J gene TRBJ2-1, with D possibly matching TRBD2 (5 bases). CDR1 is MNHNS, CDR2 SASEGT, per germline. The V end was cut by 5 bases, the J end by 10 bases, with 9 bases between. The CDR3 is 11 amino acids. The CDR3 reads CASSNRLEQFF. The CDR3 DNA reads TGTGCCAGCAGTAACCGACTAGAGCAGTTCTTC.